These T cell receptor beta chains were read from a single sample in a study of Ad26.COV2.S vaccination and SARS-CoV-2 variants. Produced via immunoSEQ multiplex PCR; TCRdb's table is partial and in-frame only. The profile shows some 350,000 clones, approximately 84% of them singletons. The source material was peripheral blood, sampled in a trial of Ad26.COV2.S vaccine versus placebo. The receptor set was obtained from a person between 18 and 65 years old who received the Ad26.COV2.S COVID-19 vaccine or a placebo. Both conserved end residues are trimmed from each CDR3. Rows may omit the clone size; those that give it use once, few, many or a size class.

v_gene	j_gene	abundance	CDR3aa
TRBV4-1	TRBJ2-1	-	ASSQRALPNEQF
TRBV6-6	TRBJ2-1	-	ASSYSVQGTRNEQF
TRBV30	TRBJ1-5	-	AWRGQGLNQPQH
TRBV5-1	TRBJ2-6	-	ASSEQGAGANVLT
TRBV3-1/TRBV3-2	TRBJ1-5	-	ASSQGGGDNQPQH
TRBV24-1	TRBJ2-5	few	ATSDPLAGEETQY
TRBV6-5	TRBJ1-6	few	ASSLISSYNSPLH
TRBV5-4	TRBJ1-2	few	ASSLVAGGYGYT
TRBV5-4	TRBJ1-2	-	ASSIGQGRGYT
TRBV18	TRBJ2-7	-	ASSPFETGAYEQY
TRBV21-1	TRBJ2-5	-	ASSNTSGRKETQY
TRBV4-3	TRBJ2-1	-	ASSQGASGRAFEQF
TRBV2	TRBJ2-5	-	ASSDSGGSQETQY
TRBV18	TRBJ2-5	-	ASSPPGARRETQY
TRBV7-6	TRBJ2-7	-	ASSLTEQNYEQY
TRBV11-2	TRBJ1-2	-	ASSSGQGLNGYT
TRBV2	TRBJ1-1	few	ASSDTGGRNTEAF
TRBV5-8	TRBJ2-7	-	ASSRGHEQY
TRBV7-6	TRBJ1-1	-	ASSLAPGQNTEAF
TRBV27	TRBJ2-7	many	ASSKWLAGVSEQY
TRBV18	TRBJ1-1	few	ASSPQQGNTEAF
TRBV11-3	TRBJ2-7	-	ASSLGGGNHEQY
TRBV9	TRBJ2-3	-	ASSAERGGRDTQY
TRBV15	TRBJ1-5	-	ATSLIGRNSNQPQH
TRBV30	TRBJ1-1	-	ASGGLAAF
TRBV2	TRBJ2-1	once	AEGLPSYNEQF
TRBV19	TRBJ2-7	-	ASSPVGGGSYEQY
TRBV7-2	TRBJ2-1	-	ASSLKYEQF
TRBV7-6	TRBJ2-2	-	ASSQGVTGELF
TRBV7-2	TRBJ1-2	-	ASSPGAGSNYGYT
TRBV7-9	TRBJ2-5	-	ASSNRERLAGGETQY
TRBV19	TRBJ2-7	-	ASSTLTALSYEQY
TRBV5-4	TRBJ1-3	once	ASSLGQGGSGNTIY
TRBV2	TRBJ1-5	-	ASRRRLQPQH
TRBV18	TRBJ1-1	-	ASSDRGPNTEAF
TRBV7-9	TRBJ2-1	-	ASSLGGEQF
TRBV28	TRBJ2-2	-	ASSLRQGAIGELF
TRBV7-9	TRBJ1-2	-	ASSHSEGVAGYT
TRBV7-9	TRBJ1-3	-	ASSLVWTSGNTIY
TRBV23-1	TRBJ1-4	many	ASSHPGTANEKLF
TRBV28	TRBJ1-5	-	ASSPWTGRSNQPQH
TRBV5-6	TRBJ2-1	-	ASRNYRDEQF
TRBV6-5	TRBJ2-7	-	ASSIGGGYEQY
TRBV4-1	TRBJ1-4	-	ASSQTGEKLF
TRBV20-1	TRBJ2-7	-	SARDFYEQY